The 13 T cell receptor beta chains below were found in one sample sequenced in a study of T cells after yellow fever vaccination. TCRdb re-derived calls from the 5' RACE reads in MiXCR, one entry per CDR3 protein. The sample holds nearly 550,000 distinct CDR3 sequences, 15% to 20% seen once. Source: PBMCs, taken 15 days after the yellow fever booster vaccination. The receptors were sampled from a young man who received the YFV17D yellow fever vaccine.

V is TRBV7-9 and J is TRBJ2-3, with TRBD1 as a possible D gene (5 bases). The CDR3 consists of 15 residues. Germline CDR1 SEHNR, CDR2 FQNEAQ (reference sequence). Trimming stripped 5 bases from V and 1 base from J, with 13 bases between. Here the CDR3 DNA reads TGTGCCAGCAGCCCCCGGTCCAGGGGCACAGATACGCAGTATTTT. This encodes CASSPRSRGTDTQYF.

This clonotype was recorded a few times. The genes are TRBV6-6 and TRBJ2-1, with D tentatively TRBD2 (6 bases). Germline values: CDR1 MNHNY, CDR2 SVGAGI (reference sequence). Trimming removed 2 bases at V and 12 bases at J, with 11 bases between. The CDR3 totals 12 residues. The CDR3 reads CASSYEGLWQFF. The CDR3 bases are TGTGCCAGCAGTTACGAGGGACTTTGGCAGTTCTTC.

This clonotype was counted only a few times. The J gene is TRBJ2-5, the V gene TRBV10-3; D not certain. V was pared by 2 bases and J by 5 bases, with 6 bases between. The CDR3 spans 12 residues. CDR1 is ENHRY and CDR2 is SYGVKD in the germline V gene. The CDR3 DNA is TGTGCCATCAGTGAGGTTGGCGAGACCCAGTACTTC. It translates to CAISEVGETQYF.

The chain links TRBV30 to TRBJ2-2; perhaps D is TRBD1 or TRBD2 (5 bases each). The germline V gene encodes CDR1 GTSNPN and CDR2 SVGIG (reference sequence). The CDR3 has 13 amino acids. Trimming cost V 8 bases and J 7 bases, with 17 bases left between them. The CDR3 region is CAHESRGDGELFF. The CDR3 nucleotides are TGTGCCCACGAATCCAGAGGGGACGGGGAGCTGTTTTTT.

This clonotype has ten or more counts. The J gene is TRBJ1-5, the V gene TRBV5-6; a weak D match, TRBD1 (5 bases). The V gene lost 0 bases and the J gene lost 7 bases, with 8 bases spanning the gap. The CDR3 length is 13 residues. Germline V lookup: CDR1 SGHDT, CDR2 YYEEEE. The CDR3, as DNA: TGTGCCAGCAGCTTGGCCCCAGGGCAGCCCCAGCATTTT. The encoded protein is CASSLAPGQPQHF.

This clonotype was recorded only once. The CDR3 nucleotides read TGTGCCAGCAGCTTAGATCCCCTTAACTATGGCTACACCTTC. Its translation: CASSLDPLNYGYTF. This chain connects TRBV7-9 to TRBJ1-2; no clear D. CDR1 and CDR2 (germline): SEHNR, FQNEAQ (reference sequence). The ends were cut back, 1 base at V and 1 base at J, with 7 bases in the middle. CDR3 length equals 14 residues.

The V gene is TRBV7-2, the J gene TRBJ2-3; a possible D gene is TRBD2 (6 bases). V was trimmed by 5 bases and J by 3 bases, leaving 18 bases between them. Germline V CDR1 and CDR2: SGHTA, FQGNSA. The CDR3 is made up of 16 amino acids. CDR3 sequence: CASSPTRRELTDTQYF. The CDR3 region has the DNA TGTGCCAGCAGCCCTACCCGGAGGGAGTTGACAGATACGCAGTATTTT.

This clonotype was picked up a small number of times. The V and J genes are TRBV6-5 and TRBJ2-1, with D tentatively TRBD2 (6 bases). The CDR3 is 15 residues long. The germline V and J ends were trimmed by 5 bases and 5 bases, with 16 bases remaining between them. The germline V gene encodes CDR1 MNHEY and CDR2 SVGAGI. As DNA, the CDR3 is TGTGCCAGCAGTGTACTAGCCGGGTCACACAATGAGCAGTTCTTC. Amino acid sequence: CASSVLAGSHNEQFF.

The rearrangement uses TRBV20-1 and TRBJ2-7; TRBD1 agrees at 8 bases. V shed 5 bases, J shed 2 bases, and the junction held 14 bases outside the gene matches. The CDR3 spans 16 residues. Germline V gene data show CDR1 as DFQATT and CDR2 as SNEGSKA (reference sequence). CDR3 amino acids: CSAGPKDRVRPYEQYF. DNA for the CDR3: TGCAGTGCTGGACCCAAGGACAGGGTAAGACCCTACGAGCAGTACTTC.

This clonotype was recorded many times. V gene TRBV24-1 combines with J gene TRBJ1-2; D unresolved. The germline V and J ends were trimmed by 1 base and 4 bases, with 0 bases remaining between them. Germline-derived CDR1 and CDR2 are KGHDR and SFDVKD. This CDR3 region has 11 residues. CDR3 residues: CATSDFYGYTF. In DNA form, the CDR3 reads TGTGCCACCAGTGATTTCTATGGCTACACCTTC.

The V call is TRBV5-1, the J call TRBJ2-5; D might be TRBD2 (5 bases). The CDR3 is 16 residues long. CDR1 is SGHRS, CDR2 YFSETQ, per germline. V gave up 2 bases and J gave up 5 bases, with 19 bases separating them. The CDR3 region is CASSLGRGLVEETQYF. For the CDR3, the DNA is TGCGCCAGCAGCTTAGGACGGGGTTTAGTGGAGGAGACCCAGTACTTC.

This clonotype has only a few counts. This rearrangement joins TRBV3-1 to TRBJ1-2; 9 bases line up with TRBD1. The CDR3 runs to 14 residues. V shed 3 bases, J shed 6 bases, and the junction held 5 bases outside the gene matches. Germline CDR1 and CDR2: LGHDT and YNNKEL (reference sequence). The CDR3 loop is CASSHLGDRDGYTF. The CDR3 DNA sequence: TGTGCCAGCAGCCATTTGGGGGACAGGGATGGCTACACCTTC.

This chain links TRBV9 with TRBJ1-6, with D hard to call. The CDR3 covers 13 residues. Per the germline V gene, CDR1 is SGDLS and CDR2 is YYNGEE. Trimming left V 0 bases short and J 8 bases short, with 6 bases between. CDR3 protein: CASSVGADSPLHF. Here the CDR3 DNA reads TGTGCCAGCAGCGTAGGAGCGGATTCACCCCTCCACTTT.